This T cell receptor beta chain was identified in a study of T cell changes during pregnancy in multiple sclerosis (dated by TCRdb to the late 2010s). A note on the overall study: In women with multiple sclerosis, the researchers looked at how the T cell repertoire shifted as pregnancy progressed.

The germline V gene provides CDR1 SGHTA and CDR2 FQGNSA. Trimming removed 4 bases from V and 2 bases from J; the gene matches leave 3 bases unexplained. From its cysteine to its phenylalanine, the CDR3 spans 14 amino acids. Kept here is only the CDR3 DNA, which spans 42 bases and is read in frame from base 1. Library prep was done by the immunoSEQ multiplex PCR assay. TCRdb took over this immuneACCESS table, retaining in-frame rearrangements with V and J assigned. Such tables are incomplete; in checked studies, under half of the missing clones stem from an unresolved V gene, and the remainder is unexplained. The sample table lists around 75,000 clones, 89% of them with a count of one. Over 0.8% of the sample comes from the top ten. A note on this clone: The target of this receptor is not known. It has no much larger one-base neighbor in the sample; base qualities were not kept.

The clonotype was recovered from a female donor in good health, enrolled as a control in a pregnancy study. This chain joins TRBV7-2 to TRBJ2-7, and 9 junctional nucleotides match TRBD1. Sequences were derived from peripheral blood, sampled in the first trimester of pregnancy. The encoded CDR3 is CASSYGTGPYEQYF. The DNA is TGTGCCAGCAGCTATGGGACAGGGCCCTACGAGCAGTACTTC.